Listed here are 3 T cell receptor beta chains from one sample, sequenced in a study of cytomegalovirus exposure and HLA in healthy donors. A multiplex PCR was run with 60 Vbeta primers and 13 Jbeta primers. Sequenced by immunoSEQ multiplex PCR; TCRdb stores in-frame clones only, minus some. The sample yields about 170,000 clones, roughly 85% seen once. Sample: PBMCs. These receptors came from a boy between 2 and 10 years old in good health and CMV-seronegative.

The rearrangement links TRBV7-2 to TRBJ2-1; 10 bases map to TRBD2. This CDR3 has 16 residues. V was pared by 2 bases and J by 4 bases, with 5 bases of the junction left unmatched. Germline V gives CDR1 SGHTA, CDR2 FQGNSA. Here the CDR3 reads CASSLSGLAVYNEQFF. In nucleotides, the CDR3 is TGTGCCAGCAGCTTAAGCGGACTAGCGGTGTACAATGAGCAGTTCTTC.

CDR3 in DNA: TGCACCAGCAGCCCCCCCCGGACACGGTCACCCCTCCACTTT. This encodes CTSSPPRTRSPLHF. The rearrangement uses TRBV1 and TRBJ1-6; the table names TRBD1, a call not compared with the DNA. TRBV1 is an annotated pseudogene. The CDR3 is 14 residues long.

The chain couples TRBV28 to TRBJ2-6; 8 bases are shared with TRBD1. The junction had 3 bases not matched to a gene; V was cut back by 0 bases and J by 2 bases. The CDR3 sequence is 17 residues long. Germline loops: CDR1 MDHEN, CDR2 SYDVKM. The CDR3 reads CASSLWQGAAGANVLTF. CDR3 sequence (DNA): TGTGCCAGCAGTTTATGGCAGGGGGCGGCTGGGGCCAACGTCCTGACTTTC.